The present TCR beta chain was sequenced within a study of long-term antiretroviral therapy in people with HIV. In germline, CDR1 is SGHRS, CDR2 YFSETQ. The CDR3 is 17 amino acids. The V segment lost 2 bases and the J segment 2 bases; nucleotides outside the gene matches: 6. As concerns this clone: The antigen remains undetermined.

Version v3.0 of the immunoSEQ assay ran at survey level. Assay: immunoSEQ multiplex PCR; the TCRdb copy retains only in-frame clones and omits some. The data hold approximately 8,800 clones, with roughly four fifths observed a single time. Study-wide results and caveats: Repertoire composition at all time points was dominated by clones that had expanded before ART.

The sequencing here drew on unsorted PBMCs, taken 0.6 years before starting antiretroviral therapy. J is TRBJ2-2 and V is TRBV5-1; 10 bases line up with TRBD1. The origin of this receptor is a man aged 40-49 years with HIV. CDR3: CASSLPRTGGNTGELFF. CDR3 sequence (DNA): TGCGCCAGCAGCTTACCCAGGACAGGGGGAAACACCGGGGAGCTGTTTTTT.